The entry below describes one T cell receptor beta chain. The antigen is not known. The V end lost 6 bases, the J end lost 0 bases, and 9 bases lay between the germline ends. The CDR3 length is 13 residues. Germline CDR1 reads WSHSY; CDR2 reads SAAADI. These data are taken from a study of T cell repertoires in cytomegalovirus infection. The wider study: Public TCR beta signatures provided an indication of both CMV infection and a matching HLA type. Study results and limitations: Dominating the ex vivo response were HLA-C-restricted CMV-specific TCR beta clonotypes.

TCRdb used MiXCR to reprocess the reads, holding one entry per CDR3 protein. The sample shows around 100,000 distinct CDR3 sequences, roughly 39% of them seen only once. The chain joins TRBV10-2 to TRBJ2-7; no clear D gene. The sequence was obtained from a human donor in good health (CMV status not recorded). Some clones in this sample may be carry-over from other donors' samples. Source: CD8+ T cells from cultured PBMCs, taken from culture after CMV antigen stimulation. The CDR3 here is CASRAGSSYEQYF. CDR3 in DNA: TGCGCCAGCAGGGCAGGTAGCTCCTACGAGCAGTACTTC.